The 25 T cell receptor beta chains below come from one sample, sequenced in a study of CD8 T cells in Susac syndrome. An amount of RNA that ranged from roughly 0.45 to 1 ug was reverse transcribed with random hexamers. Each CDR3 protein is one row after TCRdb ran MiXCR on the immunoSEQ multiplex PCR reads. Among approximately 120,000 distinct CDR3 sequences listed, about 90% were seen once. The sample comprised CD8+ T cells from PBMCs. These receptor sequences come from a human donor with multiple sclerosis.

The rearrangement joins TRBV28 to TRBJ2-3; 8 bases are shared with TRBD2. V lost 8 bases to trimming and J lost 4 bases; unmatched junction nucleotides: 11. This CDR3 is built from 15 residues. The V gene's germline CDR1 is MDHEN and CDR2 SYDVKM. In DNA, the CDR3 is TGTGCCAGCGTCACCGGGACTAGTCTGTCAGATACGCAGTATTTT. This gives the protein CASVTGTSLSDTQYF.

This chain uses TRBV30 with TRBJ1-1; 7 nucleotides match TRBD1. With V trimmed by 2 bases and J by 4 bases, 10 bases remained unmatched. From germline, CDR1 is GTSNPN and CDR2 SVGIG (reference sequence). This CDR3 has 15 residues. CDR3 in DNA: TGTGCCTGGAGTCCAAACAGGGGATTGCGCACTGAAGCTTTCTTT. It yields the protein CAWSPNRGLRTEAFF. The full variable domain, with the rest looked up from reference TRBV30 and TRBJ1-1, is SQTIHQWPATLVQPVGSPLSLECTVEGTSNPNLYWYRQAAGRGLQLLFYSVGIGQISSEVPQNLSASRPQDRQFILSSKKLLLSDSGFYLCAWSPNRGLRTEAFFGQGTRLTVV.

The J gene is TRBJ1-5, the V gene TRBV19, with D maybe TRBD1 (6 bases). The ends were cut back, 2 bases at V and 6 bases at J, with 11 bases in the middle. The CDR3 consists of 14 residues. Germline CDR1 reads LNHDA; CDR2 reads SQIVND (reference sequence). The CDR3 DNA sequence: TGTGCCAGTAGTATACAGGGACAAGGTCAGCCCCAGCATTTT. Translated: CASSIQGQGQPQHF.

The rearrangement uses TRBV30 and TRBJ2-7, with 7 bases that match TRBD1. Germline lookup yields CDR1 GTSNPN and CDR2 SVGIG (reference sequence). There are 14 residues in the CDR3. Unmatched junction bases numbered 7, after V lost 3 bases and J lost 2 bases. The CDR3 region is CAWSLRDSPYEQYF. CDR3 bases: TGTGCCTGGAGCCTCCGGGACAGTCCCTACGAGCAGTACTTC. The full variable domain, rest sourced from reference TRBV30 and TRBJ2-7, is SQTIHQWPATLVQPVGSPLSLECTVEGTSNPNLYWYRQAAGRGLQLLFYSVGIGQISSEVPQNLSASRPQDRQFILSSKKLLLSDSGFYLCAWSLRDSPYEQYFGPGTRLTVT.

The genes are TRBV6-5 and TRBJ2-5, with D hard to call. The CDR3 loop spans 12 amino acids. The germline V and J ends were trimmed by 6 bases and 3 bases, with 8 bases remaining between them. The germline CDR1 and CDR2 sequences are MNHEY and SVGAGI. The CDR3 reads CASRGGEETQYF. CDR3 nucleotides: TGTGCCAGCAGAGGCGGTGAAGAGACCCAGTACTTC.

The rearrangement joins TRBV27 to TRBJ2-7, with TRBD1 identical over 10 bases. CDR1 and CDR2 from the germline V gene are MNHEY and SMNVEV (reference sequence). V was clipped by 7 bases and J by 6 bases; unmatched bases: 9. This CDR3 comprises 14 residues. The CDR3 region is CASIGDRGVGEQYF. The CDR3 coding sequence is TGTGCCAGCATAGGGGACAGGGGCGTAGGCGAGCAGTACTTC.

The chain carries TRBV19 and TRBJ2-1; TRBD2 agrees at 10 bases. The CDR3 consists of 15 residues. Germline-derived CDR1 and CDR2 are LNHDA and SQIVND (reference sequence). Germline trimming cut 7 bases from V and 3 bases from J; bases unmatched to any gene: 6. The CDR3 reads CASTPGLAFYNEQFF. The CDR3 DNA reads TGTGCCAGTACCCCGGGACTAGCGTTCTACAATGAGCAGTTCTTC.

The chain carries TRBV18 and TRBJ2-7; 8 bases fit TRBD1. Germline V gene data show CDR1 as KGHSH and CDR2 as LQKENI. This CDR3 has 16 residues. The J segment lost 1 base and the V segment lost 0 bases, leaving 5 bases of the junction unmatched. CDR3 sequence: CASSPPTGVGSYEQYF. CDR3 DNA: TGTGCCAGCTCACCACCGACAGGGGTAGGTTCCTACGAGCAGTACTTC.

CDR3 bases: TGCAGCGCCAGGAGGCTAGTAGAGATCTGGATGAGCACAGATACGCAGTATTTT. This translates into CSARRLVEIWMSTDTQYF. The V and J genes are TRBV20-1 and TRBJ2-3; D possibly corresponds to TRBD2 (5 bases). The germline V gene encodes CDR1 DFQATT and CDR2 SNEGSKA (reference sequence). The CDR3 length is 18 residues.

This chain uses TRBV5-8 with TRBJ2-1; TRBD1 is a possible D gene (5 bases). This CDR3 spans 15 amino acids. The germline gives CDR1 SGHTS, CDR2 YDEGEE. The V gene lost 3 bases and the J gene lost 0 bases, with 10 bases spanning the gap. CDR3 amino acids: CASSSTDSSYNEQFF. The CDR3 nucleotides are TGTGCCAGCAGCTCGACCGACAGCTCCTACAATGAGCAGTTCTTC.

The chain links TRBV20-1 to TRBJ2-7, with 10 bases identical to TRBD2. This CDR3 contains 13 residues. V was pared by 4 bases and J by 2 bases, with 2 bases of the junction left unmatched. CDR1 is DFQATT, CDR2 SNEGSKA, per germline (reference sequence). CDR3 sequence reads: CSAKSGRAYEQYF. The CDR3 bases are TGCAGTGCTAAGAGCGGGAGGGCCTACGAGCAGTACTTC.

The V call is TRBV4-1, the J call TRBJ1-1, with D possibly matching TRBD1 (6 bases). In germline, CDR1 is MGHRA, CDR2 YSYEKL. The CDR3 runs 15 residues. V was pared by 4 bases and J by 1 base, with 13 bases between. The CDR3 DNA reads TGCGCCAGCAGCCTCCGCGGGGGCCCGAACACTGAAGCTTTCTTT. Translating it yields CASSLRGGPNTEAFF.

This rearrangement joins TRBV13 to TRBJ1-1; no firm D call. The CDR3 length is 14 residues. Per germline, CDR1 PRHDT and CDR2 FYEKMQ (reference sequence). V was trimmed by 2 bases and J by 4 bases, leaving 11 bases between them. The CDR3 DNA follows: TGTGCCAGCAGCTTAAGTGGCGGCATCACTGAAGCTTTCTTT. This gives the protein CASSLSGGITEAFF.

V and J are TRBV4-3 and TRBJ2-1, with D hard to call. V lost 0 bases, J lost 4 bases, and 10 bases lay in between. Germline V gene lookup returns CDR1 LGHNA and CDR2 YSLEER. The CDR3 sequence is 15 residues long. CDR3 DNA: TGCGCCAGCAGCCAAGATGGAGACGGGTACAATGAGCAGTTCTTC. It is translated as CASSQDGDGYNEQFF.

A few counts support this clonotype. The chain is built from TRBV5-4 and TRBJ2-5; TRBD2 might be the D (5 bases). CDR3 length equals 13 residues. Trimming pared 4 bases from V and 2 bases from J, leaving 9 bases between. The germline V gene has CDR1 SGHNT and CDR2 YYREEE (reference sequence). CDR3 loop: CASSPGEQETQYF. In nucleotides, the CDR3 is TGTGCCAGCAGCCCCGGGGAACAAGAGACCCAGTACTTC.

This chain connects TRBV5-6 to TRBJ2-1; 8 positions agree with TRBD2. V gave up 0 bases and J gave up 10 bases; unmatched junction bases: 9. Germline V gives CDR1 SGHDT, CDR2 YYEEEE. The CDR3 has 15 amino acids. CDR3: CASSLDTAGDREQFF. CDR3 bases: TGTGCCAGCAGCTTGGATACAGCGGGAGATCGGGAGCAGTTCTTC.

The chain has TRBV29-1 and TRBJ2-1, with D possibly matching TRBD1 (8 bases). Trimming cost V 1 base and J 8 bases, with 18 bases left between them. This CDR3 is built from 15 residues. Germline CDR1 is SQVTM and CDR2 is ANQGSEA. CDR3 bases: TGCAGCGTTGAAGTGAGCGGGACAGGTCTCGATGAGCAGTTCTTC. This sequence encodes CSVEVSGTGLDEQFF.

The chain joins TRBV6-5 to TRBJ2-2; 9 nucleotides line up with TRBD1. V lost 2 bases, J lost 0 bases, and 7 bases stayed unmatched. This CDR3 spans 18 amino acids. Germline V gene sequence: CDR1 MNHEY, CDR2 SVGAGI. The CDR3 protein is CASSYAGQGPANTGELFF. CDR3 DNA sequence: TGTGCCAGCAGTTACGCCGGACAGGGGCCCGCGAACACCGGGGAGCTGTTTTTT.

The rearrangement uses TRBV12-3 or TRBV12-4 and TRBJ1-5; a possible D gene is TRBD1 (5 bases). The CDR3 has 14 residues. Trimming removed 6 bases at V and 6 bases at J, with 15 bases between. CDR3 residues: CASSPGALSQPQHF. The CDR3 DNA sequence: TGTGCCAGCAGCCCTGGGGCCTTAAGTCAGCCCCAGCATTTT.

The J gene is TRBJ1-2, the V gene TRBV14; maybe TRBD1 (5 bases). V was clipped by 3 bases and J by 5 bases, with 13 bases between them. This CDR3 has 14 amino acids. Germline CDR1 is SGHDN and CDR2 is FVKESK. CDR3: CASSHPGTGYGYTF. The CDR3 nucleotides read TGTGCCAGCAGCCATCCCGGTACAGGTTATGGCTACACCTTC.

This clonotype was counted a single time. The chain joins TRBV9 to TRBJ2-7; D might be TRBD1 (6 bases). The CDR3 consists of 14 residues. The V gene's germline CDR1 is SGDLS and CDR2 YYNGEE. The V end lost 3 bases, the J end lost 0 bases, and 10 bases lay between the germline ends. The CDR3 loop is CASSEGGFSYEQYF. CDR3 nucleotides: TGTGCCAGCAGCGAAGGGGGATTCTCCTACGAGCAGTACTTC.

V gene TRBV30 combines with J gene TRBJ1-1; D remains ambiguous. CDR3 length: 9 residues. The V end lost 5 bases, the J end lost 10 bases, and 8 bases lay between the germline ends. Germline CDR1 GTSNPN, CDR2 SVGIG (reference sequence). The CDR3 is CAWGPRAFF. The CDR3 DNA is TGTGCCTGGGGCCCGAGAGCTTTCTTT.

V gene TRBV20-1 combines with J gene TRBJ2-1; D is ambiguous. With 1 base removed from V and 11 bases from J, the gap between germline ends came to 12 bases. The CDR3 loop spans 12 amino acids. The germline gives CDR1 DFQATT, CDR2 SNEGSKA (reference sequence). The CDR3 reads CSARGSDGKQFF. CDR3 coding DNA: TGCAGTGCTAGAGGCTCGGACGGAAAGCAGTTCTTC.

The rearrangement joins TRBV18 to TRBJ2-2, with 8 nucleotides matching TRBD1. Per the germline V gene, CDR1 is KGHSH and CDR2 is LQKENI. The CDR3 totals 16 residues. J was trimmed by 7 bases and V by 6 bases; bases with no gene match: 13. The CDR3 spells CASSYPGTGPNGELFF. The CDR3 DNA reads TGTGCCAGCTCCTACCCCGGGACAGGTCCCAACGGGGAGCTGTTTTTT. Supplemented by reference TRBV18 and TRBJ2-2, the full variable domain reads NAGVMQNPRHLVRRRGQEARLRCSPMKGHSHVYWYRQLPEEGLKFMVYLQKENIIDESGMPKERFSAEFPKEGPSILRIQQVVRGDSAAYFCASSYPGTGPNGELFFGEGSRLTVL.

The rearrangement joins TRBV7-9 to TRBJ2-7; D is possibly TRBD2 (5 bases). Germline CDR1 is SEHNR and CDR2 is FQNEAQ (reference sequence). The CDR3 totals 14 residues. Deletions cut 3 bases from V and 2 bases from J, with 11 bases between. CDR3 sequence (DNA): TGTGCCAGCAGCTTGGGAGAAAACCCCTACGAGCAGTACTTC. This sequence encodes CASSLGENPYEQYF.